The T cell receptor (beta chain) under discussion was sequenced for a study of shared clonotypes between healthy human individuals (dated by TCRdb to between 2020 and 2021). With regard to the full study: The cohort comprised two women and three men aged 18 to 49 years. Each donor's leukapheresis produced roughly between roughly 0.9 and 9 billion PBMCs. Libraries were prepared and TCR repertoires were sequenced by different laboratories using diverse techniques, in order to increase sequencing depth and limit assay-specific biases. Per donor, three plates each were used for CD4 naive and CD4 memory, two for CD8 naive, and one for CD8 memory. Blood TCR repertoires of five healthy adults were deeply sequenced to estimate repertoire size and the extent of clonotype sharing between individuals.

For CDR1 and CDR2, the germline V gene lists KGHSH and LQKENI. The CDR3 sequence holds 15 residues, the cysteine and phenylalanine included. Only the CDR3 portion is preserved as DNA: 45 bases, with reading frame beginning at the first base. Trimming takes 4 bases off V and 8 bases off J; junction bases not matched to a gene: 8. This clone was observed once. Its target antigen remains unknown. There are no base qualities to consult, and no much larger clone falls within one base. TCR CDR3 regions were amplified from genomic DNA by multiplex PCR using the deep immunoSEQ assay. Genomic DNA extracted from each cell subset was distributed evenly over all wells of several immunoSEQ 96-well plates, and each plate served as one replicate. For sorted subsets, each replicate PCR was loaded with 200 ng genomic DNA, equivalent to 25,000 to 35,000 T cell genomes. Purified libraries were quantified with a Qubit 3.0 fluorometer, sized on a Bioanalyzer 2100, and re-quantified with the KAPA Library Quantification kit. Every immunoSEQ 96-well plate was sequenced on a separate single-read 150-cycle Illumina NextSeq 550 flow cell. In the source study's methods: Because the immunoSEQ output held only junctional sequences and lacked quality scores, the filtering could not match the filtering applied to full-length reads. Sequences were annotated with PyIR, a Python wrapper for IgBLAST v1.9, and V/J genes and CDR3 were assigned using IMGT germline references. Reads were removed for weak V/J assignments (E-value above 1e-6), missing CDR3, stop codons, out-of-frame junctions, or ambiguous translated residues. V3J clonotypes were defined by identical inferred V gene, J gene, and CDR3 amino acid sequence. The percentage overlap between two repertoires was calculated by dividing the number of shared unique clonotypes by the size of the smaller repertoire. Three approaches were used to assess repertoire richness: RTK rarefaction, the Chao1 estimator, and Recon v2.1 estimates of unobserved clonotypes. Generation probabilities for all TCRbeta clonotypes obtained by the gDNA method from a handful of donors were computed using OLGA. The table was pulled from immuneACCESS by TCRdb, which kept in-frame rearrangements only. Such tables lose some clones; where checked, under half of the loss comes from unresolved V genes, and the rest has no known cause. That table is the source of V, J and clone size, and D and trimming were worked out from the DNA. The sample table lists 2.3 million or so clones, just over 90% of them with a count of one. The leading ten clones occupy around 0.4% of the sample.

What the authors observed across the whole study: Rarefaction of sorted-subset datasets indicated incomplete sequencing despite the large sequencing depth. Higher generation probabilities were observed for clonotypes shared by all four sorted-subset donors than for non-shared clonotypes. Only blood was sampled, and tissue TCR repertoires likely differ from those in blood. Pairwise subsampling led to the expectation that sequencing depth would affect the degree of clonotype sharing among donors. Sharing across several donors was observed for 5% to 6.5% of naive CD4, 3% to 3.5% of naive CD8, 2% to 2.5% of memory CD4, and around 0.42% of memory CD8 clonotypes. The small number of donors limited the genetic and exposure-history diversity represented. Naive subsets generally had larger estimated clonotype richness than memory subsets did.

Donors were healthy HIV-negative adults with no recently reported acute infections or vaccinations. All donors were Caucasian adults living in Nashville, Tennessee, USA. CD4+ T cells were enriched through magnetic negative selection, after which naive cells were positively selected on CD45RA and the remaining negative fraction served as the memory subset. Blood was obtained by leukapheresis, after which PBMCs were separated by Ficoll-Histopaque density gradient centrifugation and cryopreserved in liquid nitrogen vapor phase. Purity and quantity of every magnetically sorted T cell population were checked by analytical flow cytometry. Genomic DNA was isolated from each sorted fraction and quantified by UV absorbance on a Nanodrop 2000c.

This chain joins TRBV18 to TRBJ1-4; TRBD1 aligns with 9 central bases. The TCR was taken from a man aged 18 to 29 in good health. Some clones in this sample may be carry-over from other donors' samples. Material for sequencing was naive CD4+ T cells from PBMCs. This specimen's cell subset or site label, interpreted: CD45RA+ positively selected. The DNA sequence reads TGTGCCAGCTCACTGGAGACAGGGGGGAAAGAAAAACTGTTTTTT. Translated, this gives CASSLETGGKEKLFF.